This TCR beta chain was recovered during a study of cytomegalovirus exposure and HLA in healthy donors. Study-wide results and limits: Reports showed the classifier diagnosing cytomegalovirus status with high specificity and sensitivity. The study put 150 or so TCR beta chains on its list as cytomegalovirus-associated. Productive status was seen about 90% or about 30% of the time for most TCR beta V segments in an earlier analysis. As a later analysis showed, a missense DCLRE1C variant was linked to trimming of TCR beta V- and J-genes.

A remark on this clone: Its antigen is not identified.

V shed 6 bases and J 7 bases; nucleotides not matched to a gene: 3. This CDR3 contains 12 residues. Germline-derived CDR1 and CDR2 are MNHEY and SVGAGI. The PCR used 60 Vbeta and 13 Jbeta primers. Sequenced by immunoSEQ multiplex PCR; TCRdb stores in-frame clones only, minus some. Found here are 160,000 or so clones, around 72% of them singletons; the top ten hold more than 6%. The chain has TRBV6-5 and TRBJ1-2; 9 positions agree with TRBD1. The receptor comes from a woman aged 40 to 50 in good health and CMV-seropositive. The sample was PBMCs. DNA for the CDR3: TGTGCCAGCAGGGGGACAGGGTCTGGCTACACCTTC. Translating it yields CASRGTGSGYTF.